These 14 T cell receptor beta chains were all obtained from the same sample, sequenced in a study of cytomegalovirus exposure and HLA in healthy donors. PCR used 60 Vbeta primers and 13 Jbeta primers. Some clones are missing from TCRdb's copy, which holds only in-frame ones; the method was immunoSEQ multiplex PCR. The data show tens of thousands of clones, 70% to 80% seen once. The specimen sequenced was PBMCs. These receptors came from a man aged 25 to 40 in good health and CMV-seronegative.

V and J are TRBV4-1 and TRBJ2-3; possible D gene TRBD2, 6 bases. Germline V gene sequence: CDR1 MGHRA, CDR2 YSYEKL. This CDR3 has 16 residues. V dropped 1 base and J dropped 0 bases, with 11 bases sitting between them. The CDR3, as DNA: TGCGCCAGCAGCCAAGGGTGGCGGGGCAGCACAGATACGCAGTATTTT. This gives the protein CASSQGWRGSTDTQYF.

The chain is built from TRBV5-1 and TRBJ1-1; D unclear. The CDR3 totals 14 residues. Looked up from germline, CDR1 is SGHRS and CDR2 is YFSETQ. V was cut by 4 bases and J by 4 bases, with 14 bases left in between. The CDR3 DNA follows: TGCGCCAGCAGCCGTGGTGAAGGGAGCACTGAAGCTTTCTTT. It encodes CASSRGEGSTEAFF.

CDR3 protein: CASSFTGTSGVYNEQFF. CDR3 sequence (DNA): TGCGCCAGCAGCTTTACCGGGACTAGCGGAGTCTACAATGAGCAGTTCTTC. This sequence joins TRBV5-1 and TRBJ2-1; 11 nucleotides match TRBD2. The CDR3 has 17 amino acids. V trimming: 2 bases; J trimming: 3 bases; junction bases outside the gene matches: 7. The V gene's germline CDR1 is SGHRS and CDR2 YFSETQ.

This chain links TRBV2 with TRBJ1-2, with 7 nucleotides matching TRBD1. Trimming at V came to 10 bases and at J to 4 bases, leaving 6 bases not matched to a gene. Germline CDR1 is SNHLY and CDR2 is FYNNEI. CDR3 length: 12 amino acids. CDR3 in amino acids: CANPTGIYGYTF. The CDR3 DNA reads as TGTGCCAACCCGACAGGGATCTATGGCTACACCTTC.

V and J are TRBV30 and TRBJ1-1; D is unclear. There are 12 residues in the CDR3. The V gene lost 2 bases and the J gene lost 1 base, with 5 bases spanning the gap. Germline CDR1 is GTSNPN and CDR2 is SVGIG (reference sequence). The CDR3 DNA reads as TGTGCCTGGAGTTTCGGGAACACTGAAGCTTTCTTT. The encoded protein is CAWSFGNTEAFF.

CDR3 sequence: CATSQKTLSGANVLTF. In nucleotides, the CDR3 is TGTGCCACGTCACAGAAAACACTCTCTGGGGCCAACGTCCTGACTTTC. The chain has TRBV6-6 and TRBJ2-6; D is unclear. Germline assignment: CDR1 MNHNY and CDR2 SVGAGI (reference sequence). CDR3 length equals 16 residues. V lost 10 bases, J lost 0 bases, and 16 bases lay in between.

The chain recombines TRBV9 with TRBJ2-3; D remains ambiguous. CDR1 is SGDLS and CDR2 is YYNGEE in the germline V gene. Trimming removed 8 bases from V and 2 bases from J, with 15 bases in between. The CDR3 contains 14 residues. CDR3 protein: CASQSPVSTDTQYF. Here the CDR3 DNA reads TGTGCCAGTCAATCCCCGGTTTCCACAGATACGCAGTATTTT. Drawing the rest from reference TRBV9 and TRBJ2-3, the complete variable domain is DSGVTQTPKHLITATGQRVTLRCSPRSGDLSVYWYQQSLDQGLQFLIQYYNGEERAKGNILERFSAQQFPDLHSELNLSSLELGDSALYFCASQSPVSTDTQYFGPGTRLTVL.

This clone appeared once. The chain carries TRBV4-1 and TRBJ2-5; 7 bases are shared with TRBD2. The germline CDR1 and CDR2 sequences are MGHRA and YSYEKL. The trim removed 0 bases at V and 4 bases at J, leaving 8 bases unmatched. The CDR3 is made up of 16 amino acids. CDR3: CASSQDRRDYAETQYF. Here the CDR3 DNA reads TGCGCCAGCAGCCAAGATCGGAGGGACTACGCAGAGACCCAGTACTTC.

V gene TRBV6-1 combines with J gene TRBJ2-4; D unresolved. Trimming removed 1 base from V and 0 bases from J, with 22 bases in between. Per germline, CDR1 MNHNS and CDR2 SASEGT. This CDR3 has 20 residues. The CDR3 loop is CASSEEFGQVAQLAKNIQYF. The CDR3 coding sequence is TGTGCCAGCAGTGAAGAGTTTGGGCAGGTCGCCCAACTAGCCAAAAACATTCAGTACTTC.

The CDR3 is CASSSPGGNRFQYF. The CDR3 bases are TGCGCCAGCAGCTCCCCGGGGGGCAATCGATTCCAGTACTTC. The chain carries TRBV5-1 and TRBJ2-5; tentative D call: TRBD2 (7 bases). CDR1 and CDR2 (germline): SGHRS, YFSETQ. The V end lost 3 bases, the J end lost 10 bases, and 19 bases lay between the germline ends. This CDR3 has 14 residues.

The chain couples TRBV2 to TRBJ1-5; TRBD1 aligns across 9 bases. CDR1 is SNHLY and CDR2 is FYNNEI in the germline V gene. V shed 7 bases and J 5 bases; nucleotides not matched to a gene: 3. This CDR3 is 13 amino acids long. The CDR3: CASNRGQDQPQHF. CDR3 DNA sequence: TGTGCCAGCAACAGGGGGCAGGATCAGCCCCAGCATTTT.

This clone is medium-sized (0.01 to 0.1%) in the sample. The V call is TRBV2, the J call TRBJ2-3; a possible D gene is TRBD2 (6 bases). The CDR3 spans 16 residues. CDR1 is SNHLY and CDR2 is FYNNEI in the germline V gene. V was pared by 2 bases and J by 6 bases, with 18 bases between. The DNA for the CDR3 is TGTGCCAGCAGTGAACTGGGTGGCGGGATAGGGGATACGCAGTATTTT. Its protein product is CASSELGGGIGDTQYF.

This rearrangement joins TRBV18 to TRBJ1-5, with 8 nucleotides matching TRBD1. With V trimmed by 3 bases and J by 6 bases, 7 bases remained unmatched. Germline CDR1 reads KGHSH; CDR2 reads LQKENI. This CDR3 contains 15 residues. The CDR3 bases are TGTGCCAGCTCACCCGGACAGGGTGTCGGTCAGCCCCAGCATTTT. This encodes CASSPGQGVGQPQHF.

CDR3 protein: CASSETGGTEAFF. DNA of the CDR3: TGTGCCAGCAGTGAAACGGGGGGCACTGAAGCTTTCTTT. The chain uses TRBV2 and TRBJ1-1; TRBD1 might be the D (5 bases). Deletions cut 2 bases from V and 4 bases from J, with 8 bases between. Germline lookup yields CDR1 SNHLY and CDR2 FYNNEI. The CDR3 spans 13 residues.